The present T cell receptor (beta chain) was sequenced within a study of cytotoxic CD8 clonotypes in ibrutinib-treated CLL. The germline CDR1 and CDR2 sequences are MDHEN and SYDVKM. The CDR3 contains 14 residues. The V segment lost 5 bases and the J segment 8 bases; nucleotides outside the gene matches: 11. TCRdb keeps only in-frame clones here, not all; method: immunoSEQ multiplex PCR. The data contain 150,000 to 200,000 clones, around nine tenths of them singletons. The sample was PBMCs, taken at disease progression, from a patient treated with ibrutinib. J is TRBJ1-2 and V is TRBV28; 7 bases are shared with TRBD1. This sequence originates from a human donor with chronic lymphocytic leukemia. The CDR3 protein is CASSLNRGLPGYTF. The DNA of the CDR3 is TGTGCCAGCAGTCTGAACAGGGGACTCCCGGGCTACACCTTC.